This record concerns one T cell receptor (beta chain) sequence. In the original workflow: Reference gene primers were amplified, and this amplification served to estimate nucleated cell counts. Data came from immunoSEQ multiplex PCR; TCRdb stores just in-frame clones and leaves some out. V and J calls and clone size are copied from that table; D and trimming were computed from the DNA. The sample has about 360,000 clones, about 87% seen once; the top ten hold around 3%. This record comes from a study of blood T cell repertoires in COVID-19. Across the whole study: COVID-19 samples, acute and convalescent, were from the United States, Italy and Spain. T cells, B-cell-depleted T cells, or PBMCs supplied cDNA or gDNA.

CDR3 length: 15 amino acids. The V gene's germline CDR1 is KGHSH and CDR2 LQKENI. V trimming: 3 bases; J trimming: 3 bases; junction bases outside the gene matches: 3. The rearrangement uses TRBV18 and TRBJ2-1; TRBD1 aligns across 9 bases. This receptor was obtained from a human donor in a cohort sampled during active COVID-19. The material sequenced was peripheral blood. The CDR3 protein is CASSPGQGFYNEQFF. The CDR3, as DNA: TGTGCCAGCTCACCGGGACAGGGATTCTACAATGAGCAGTTCTTC.